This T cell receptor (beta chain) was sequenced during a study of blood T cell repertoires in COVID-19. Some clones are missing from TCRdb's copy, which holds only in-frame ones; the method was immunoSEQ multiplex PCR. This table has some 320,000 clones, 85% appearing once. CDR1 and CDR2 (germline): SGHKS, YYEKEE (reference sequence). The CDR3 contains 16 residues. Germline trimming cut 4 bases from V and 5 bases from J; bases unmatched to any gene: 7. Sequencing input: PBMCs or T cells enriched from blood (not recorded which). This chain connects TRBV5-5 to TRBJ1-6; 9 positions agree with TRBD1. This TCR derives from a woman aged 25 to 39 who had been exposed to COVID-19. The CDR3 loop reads CASSPRTGDNNSPLHF. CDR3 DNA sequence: TGTGCCAGCAGCCCAAGGACAGGGGATAATAATTCACCCCTCCACTTT.